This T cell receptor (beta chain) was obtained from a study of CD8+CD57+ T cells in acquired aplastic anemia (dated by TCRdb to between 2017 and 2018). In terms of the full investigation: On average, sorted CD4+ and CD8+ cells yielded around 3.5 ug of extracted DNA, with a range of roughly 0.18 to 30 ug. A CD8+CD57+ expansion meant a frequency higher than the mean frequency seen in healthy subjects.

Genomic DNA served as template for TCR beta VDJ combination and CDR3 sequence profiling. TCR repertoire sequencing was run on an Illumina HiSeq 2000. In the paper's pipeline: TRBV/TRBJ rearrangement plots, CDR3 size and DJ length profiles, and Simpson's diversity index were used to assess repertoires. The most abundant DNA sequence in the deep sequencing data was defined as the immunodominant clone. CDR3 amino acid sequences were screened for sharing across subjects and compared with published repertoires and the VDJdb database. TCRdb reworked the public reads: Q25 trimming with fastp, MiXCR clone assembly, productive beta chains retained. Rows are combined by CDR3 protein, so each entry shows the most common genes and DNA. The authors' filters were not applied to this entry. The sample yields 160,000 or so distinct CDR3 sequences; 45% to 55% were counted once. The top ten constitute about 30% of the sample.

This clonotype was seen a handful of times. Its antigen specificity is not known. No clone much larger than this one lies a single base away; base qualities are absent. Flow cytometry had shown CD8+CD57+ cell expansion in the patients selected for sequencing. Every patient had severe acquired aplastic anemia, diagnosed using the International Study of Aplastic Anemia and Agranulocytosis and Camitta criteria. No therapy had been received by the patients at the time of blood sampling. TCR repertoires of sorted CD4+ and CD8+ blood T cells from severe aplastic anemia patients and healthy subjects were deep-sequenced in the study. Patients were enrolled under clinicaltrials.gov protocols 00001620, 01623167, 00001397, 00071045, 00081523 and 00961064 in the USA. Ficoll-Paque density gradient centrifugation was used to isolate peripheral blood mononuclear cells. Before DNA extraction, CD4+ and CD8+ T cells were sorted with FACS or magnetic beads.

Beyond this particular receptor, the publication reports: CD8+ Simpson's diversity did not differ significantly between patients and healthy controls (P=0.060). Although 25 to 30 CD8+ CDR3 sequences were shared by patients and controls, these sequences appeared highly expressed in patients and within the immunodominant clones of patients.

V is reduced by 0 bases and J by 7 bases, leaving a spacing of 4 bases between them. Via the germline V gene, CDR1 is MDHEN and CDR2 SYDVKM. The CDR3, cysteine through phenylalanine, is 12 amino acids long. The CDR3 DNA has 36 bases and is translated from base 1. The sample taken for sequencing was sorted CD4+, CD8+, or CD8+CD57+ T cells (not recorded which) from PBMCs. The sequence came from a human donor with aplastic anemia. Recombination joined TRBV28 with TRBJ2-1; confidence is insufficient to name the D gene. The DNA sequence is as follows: TGTGCCAGCAGTTTATGGTTAAATGAGCAGTTCTTC. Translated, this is CASSLWLNEQFF. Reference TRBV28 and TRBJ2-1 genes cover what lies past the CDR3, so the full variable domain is DVKVTQSSRYLVKRTGEKVFLECVQDMDHENMFWYRQDPGLGLRLIYFSYDVKMKEKGDIPEGYSVSREKKERFSLILESASTNQTSMYLCASSLWLNEQFFGPGTRLTVL.